This T cell receptor beta chain was retrieved from a study of blood T cells in healthy people across ages. The donors, aged about 6 to 90, were healthy Caucasians from Russia. Each donor supplied around 9.6 milliliters of peripheral blood. Trimming cost V 0 bases and J 4 bases, with 9 bases left between them. The CDR3 runs to 14 residues. The germline V gene has CDR1 SGHKS and CDR2 YYEKEE (reference sequence). Primers used in a second PCR of about 7 to 12 cycles were a sample-barcoded 5' primer and a J-beta primer mix. Sequencing of every sample gave 2.5 million or more CDR3-containing paired-end reads. TCRdb reprocessed the 5' RACE reads via MiXCR and lists one record per CDR3 protein. This sample has 2 million or so distinct CDR3 sequences; 49% occur once, and the top ten carry less than 2.5%.

The source material was blood. The rearrangement joins TRBV5-5 to TRBJ2-3; no clear D gene. The TCR originated in a woman aged 40 to 55 in good health. The CDR3 here is CASSLDFRSDTQYF. The CDR3 nucleotides read TGTGCCAGCAGCTTGGATTTTCGGTCAGATACGCAGTATTTT.